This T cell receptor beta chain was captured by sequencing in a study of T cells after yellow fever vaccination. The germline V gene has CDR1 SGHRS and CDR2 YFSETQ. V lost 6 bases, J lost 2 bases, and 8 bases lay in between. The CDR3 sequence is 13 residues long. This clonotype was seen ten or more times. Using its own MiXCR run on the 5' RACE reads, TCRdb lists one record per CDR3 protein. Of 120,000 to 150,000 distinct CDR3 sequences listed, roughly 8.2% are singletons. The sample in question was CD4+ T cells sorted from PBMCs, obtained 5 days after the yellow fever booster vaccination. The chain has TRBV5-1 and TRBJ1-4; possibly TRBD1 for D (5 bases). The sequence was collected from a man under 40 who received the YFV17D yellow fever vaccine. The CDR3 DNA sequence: TGCGCCAGCAATCGGGGGACTAATGAAAAACTGTTTTTT. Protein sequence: CASNRGTNEKLFF. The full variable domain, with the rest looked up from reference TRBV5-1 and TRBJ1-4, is KAGVTQTPRYLIKTRGQQVTLSCSPISGHRSVSWYQQTPGQGLQFLFEYFSETQRNKGNFPGRFSGRQFSNSRSEMNVSTLELGDSALYLCASNRGTNEKLFFGSGTQLSVL.